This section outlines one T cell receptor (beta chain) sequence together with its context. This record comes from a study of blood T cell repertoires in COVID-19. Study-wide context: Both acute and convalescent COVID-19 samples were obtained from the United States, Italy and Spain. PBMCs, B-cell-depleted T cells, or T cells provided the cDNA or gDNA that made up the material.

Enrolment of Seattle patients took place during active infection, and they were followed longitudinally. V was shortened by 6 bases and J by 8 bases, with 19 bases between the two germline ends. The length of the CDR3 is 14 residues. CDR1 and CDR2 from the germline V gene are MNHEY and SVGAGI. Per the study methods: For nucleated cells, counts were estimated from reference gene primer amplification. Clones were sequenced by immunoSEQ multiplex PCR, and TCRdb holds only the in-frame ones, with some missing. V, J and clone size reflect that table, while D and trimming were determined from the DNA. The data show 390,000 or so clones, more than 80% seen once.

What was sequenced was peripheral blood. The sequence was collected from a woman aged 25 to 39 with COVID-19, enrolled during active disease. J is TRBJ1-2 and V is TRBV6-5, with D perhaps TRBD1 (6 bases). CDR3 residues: CASRPSRDTGGYTF. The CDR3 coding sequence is TGTGCCAGCAGACCTTCAAGGGACACCGGCGGCTACACCTTC.